The rows below give T cell receptor beta chains drawn from one sample of a study of blood T cell repertoires in COVID-19. The data were produced by immunoSEQ multiplex PCR, yet TCRdb's version contains in-frame clones alone and is incomplete. Among roughly 110,000 clones, roughly 88% were seen once, and the ten largest hold under 7%. Sequencing was performed on peripheral blood. These receptors were obtained from a man aged 50-60 years with active or convalescent COVID-19. Each CDR3 is given with its conserved first and last residue. The order of the fields is V gene, J gene, D gene, CDR3 DNA, CDR3 protein. The D gene is left open where the match is weak.

v_call: TRBV18; j_call: TRBJ2-7; d_call: TRBD1; cdr3_nt: TGTGCCAGCTCACCCGGGACAGGGGAAGGCGAGCAGTACTTC; cdr3_aa: CASSPGTGEGEQYF
v_call: TRBV4-2; j_call: TRBJ2-5; d_call: TRBD2; cdr3_nt: TGTGCCAGCAGCCAAGATTGGCGGGAGGGAGAGACCCAGTACTTC; cdr3_aa: CASSQDWREGETQYF
v_call: TRBV10-3; j_call: TRBJ1-6; d_call: NA; cdr3_nt: TGTGCCATCAGTGAGTACAGGGAGGGCAATTCACCCCTCCACTTT; cdr3_aa: CAISEYREGNSPLHF
v_call: TRBV6-5; j_call: TRBJ2-3; d_call: TRBD2; cdr3_nt: TGTGCCAGCAGTTATGAAGCGGGAATCGGCACAGATACGCAGTATTTT; cdr3_aa: CASSYEAGIGTDTQYF
v_call: TRBV6-1; j_call: TRBJ1-2; d_call: NA; cdr3_nt: TGTGCCAGCAGTGACAGGGCCCCGAGGGGCTACACCTTC; cdr3_aa: CASSDRAPRGYTF
v_call: TRBV19; j_call: TRBJ2-1; d_call: NA; cdr3_nt: TGTGCCAGTACCAGGACTTTCTCCTACAATGAGCAGTTCTTC; cdr3_aa: CASTRTFSYNEQFF
v_call: TRBV5-4; j_call: TRBJ2-2; d_call: NA; cdr3_nt: TGTGCCAGCAGCTCTGAGGGGGACCGGAACACCGGGGAGCTGTTTTTT; cdr3_aa: CASSSEGDRNTGELFF
v_call: TRBV2; j_call: TRBJ2-1; d_call: NA; cdr3_nt: TGTGCCAGCAGTGTTTGGGTAGCGTCGGGCTACAATGAGCAGTTCTTC; cdr3_aa: CASSVWVASGYNEQFF
v_call: TRBV6-5; j_call: TRBJ2-3; d_call: TRBD2; cdr3_nt: TGTGCCAGCAGTTACGGCGGGAGTACAGATACGCAGTATTTT; cdr3_aa: CASSYGGSTDTQYF
v_call: TRBV5-1; j_call: TRBJ2-1; d_call: TRBD2; cdr3_nt: TGCGCCAGCAGCTTAAGACTAGCAAGCCTCGTGAATGAGCAGTTCTTC; cdr3_aa: CASSLRLASLVNEQFF